The 22 T cell receptor beta chains presented below share a single source sample, sequenced in a study of blood T cell repertoires in COVID-19. Some clones are missing from TCRdb's copy, which holds only in-frame ones; the method was immunoSEQ multiplex PCR. Among some 200,000 clones, roughly nine tenths were seen once, and the ten largest hold about 10%. The sequenced sample consisted of peripheral blood. All receptors come from a woman aged 55-69 years with COVID-19, enrolled during active disease.

The V gene is TRBV13, the J gene TRBJ1-5; 7 bases agree with TRBD1. CDR1 and CDR2 from the germline V gene are PRHDT and FYEKMQ (reference sequence). The CDR3 sequence is 13 residues long. The junction had 7 bases not matched to a gene; V was cut back by 5 bases and J by 9 bases. The CDR3 loop is CASSPNRGPPQHF. CDR3 in DNA: TGTGCCAGCAGCCCCAACAGGGGCCCGCCCCAGCATTTT. The whole variable domain, filled in from reference TRBV13 and TRBJ1-5, reads AAGVIQSPRHLIKEKRETATLKCYPIPRHDTVYWYQQGPGQDPQFLISFYEKMQSDKGSIPDRFSAQQFSDYHSELNMSSLELGDSALYFCASSPNRGPPQHFGDGTRLSIL.

This chain uses TRBV11-2 with TRBJ2-2, with 13 bases lining up with TRBD2. Germline V gives CDR1 SGHAT, CDR2 FQNNGV. The CDR3 runs to 15 residues. V lost 7 bases and J lost 7; bases outside the gene matches: 6. CDR3 in DNA: TGTGCCAGCAAAGGACTAGCGGGAGAGGTCGGGGAGCTGTTTTTT. Translation: CASKGLAGEVGELFF.

The rearrangement uses TRBV9 and TRBJ1-4; 7 bases fit TRBD1. V was clipped by 0 bases and J by 8 bases; unmatched bases: 7. The CDR3 totals 15 residues. Germline CDR1 reads SGDLS; CDR2 reads YYNGEE. The CDR3, as DNA: TGTGCCAGCAGCGTAGAGGACAGGCATCGGGAAAAACTGTTTTTT. Residues: CASSVEDRHREKLFF.

V is TRBV5-8 and J is TRBJ1-1, with D unresolved. The CDR3 totals 14 residues. V was trimmed by 4 bases and J by 4 bases, leaving 14 bases between them. The germline V gene encodes CDR1 SGHTS and CDR2 YDEGEE. CDR3 sequence reads: CASSRRGKVTEAFF. CDR3 nucleotide sequence: TGTGCCAGCAGCCGCCGCGGAAAGGTCACTGAAGCTTTCTTT.

This clone turned up a few times. V usage is TRBV4-3 and J usage is TRBJ2-7; 7 bases are a match to TRBD2. The V gene end was trimmed by 1 base and the J gene end by 2 bases; junction bases not matched to a gene: 5. The germline V gene encodes CDR1 LGHNA and CDR2 YSLEER. This CDR3 has 15 residues. The CDR3 region is CASSQVVGGTYEQYF. In DNA, the CDR3 is TGCGCCAGCAGCCAAGTCGTCGGGGGGACCTACGAGCAGTACTTC.

The chain employs TRBV24-1 and TRBJ1-5; D perhaps matches TRBD1 (5 bases). Germline CDR1 KGHDR, CDR2 SFDVKD. With 6 bases removed from V and 4 bases from J, the gap between germline ends came to 15 bases. This CDR3 contains 15 residues. CDR3 sequence: CATSTGQGGNQPQHF. CDR3 nucleotide sequence: TGTGCCACCAGTACGGGGCAGGGAGGTAATCAGCCCCAGCATTTT.

The chain uses TRBV12-3 or TRBV12-4 and TRBJ2-7; possible D gene TRBD1, 5 bases. The CDR3 totals 12 residues. V lost 6 bases and J lost 1, with 7 bases in between. The CDR3 sequence: CASRSGSYEQYF. The DNA for the CDR3 is TGTGCCAGCAGATCAGGGTCCTACGAGCAGTACTTC.

The genes are TRBV15 and TRBJ2-3; 10 nucleotides align to TRBD2. Germline V gives CDR1 LNHNV, CDR2 YYDKDF (reference sequence). Trimming removed 3 bases from V and 6 bases from J; junction bases left unmatched: 6. The CDR3 extends over 15 amino acids. The CDR3 DNA is TGTGCCACCAGCAGCAAACTAGCGGGACGGGATACGCAGTATTTT. Translation: CATSSKLAGRDTQYF.

V and J are TRBV12-3 or TRBV12-4 and TRBJ1-5, with 9 bases aligning to TRBD1. The CDR3 covers 13 residues. Trimming took 6 bases from V and 7 from J; bases not matched to a gene: 4. The chain's CDR3 is CASRGTGFQPQHF. The CDR3 DNA sequence: TGTGCCAGCAGGGGGACAGGGTTCCAGCCCCAGCATTTT.

This chain links TRBV6-6 with TRBJ2-2; possible D gene TRBD1, 6 bases. The CDR3 is 16 residues long. Deletions cut 9 bases from V and 2 bases from J, with 19 bases between. Germline loops: CDR1 MNHNY, CDR2 SVGAGI (reference sequence). The chain's CDR3 is CASSRTGQTNTGELFF. In DNA, the CDR3 is TGTGCCAGTTCCCGAACCGGACAGACTAACACCGGGGAGCTGTTTTTT.

This chain connects TRBV5-6 to TRBJ2-3; no reliable D call. Trimming removed 2 bases at V and 2 bases at J, with 3 bases between. Germline values: CDR1 SGHDT, CDR2 YYEEEE. The CDR3 is 12 residues long. The CDR3 is CASSFYTDTQYF. The CDR3 nucleotides read TGTGCCAGCAGCTTTTACACAGATACGCAGTATTTT.

The J gene is TRBJ1-1, the V gene TRBV29-1; no definite D call. CDR3 length: 14 residues. V was clipped by 7 bases and J by 1 base, with 16 bases between them. Germline assignment: CDR1 SQVTM and CDR2 ANQGSEA. CDR3 sequence (DNA): TGCAGCGCAAATTACTTAGGGAGGAACACTGAAGCTTTCTTT. The encoded protein is CSANYLGRNTEAFF.

V is TRBV11-3 and J is TRBJ2-5, with D perhaps matching TRBD2 (7 bases). This CDR3 region has 15 residues. V was pared by 3 bases and J by 5 bases, with 16 bases between. From germline, CDR1 is SGHNT and CDR2 YENEEA. CDR3 sequence: CASSFRRGGGETQYF. CDR3 sequence (DNA): TGTGCCAGCAGCTTCCGCCGGGGAGGGGGTGAGACCCAGTACTTC.

The CDR3 here is CASSRQTSGADNEQFF. CDR3 coding DNA: TGTGCCAGCAGCCGCCAGACTAGCGGAGCAGACAATGAGCAGTTCTTC. The chain couples TRBV4-2 to TRBJ2-1; 9 bases fit TRBD2. The junction had 9 bases not matched to a gene; V was cut back by 4 bases and J by 5 bases. Germline CDR1 and CDR2: LGHNA and YNFKEQ. This CDR3 has 16 amino acids.

This chain joins TRBV5-5 and TRBJ2-7; tentatively, D is TRBD1 (6 bases). The ends were cut back, 0 bases at V and 6 bases at J, with 16 bases in the middle. This CDR3 contains 15 residues. CDR1 SGHKS and CDR2 YYEKEE come from the germline V gene (reference sequence). CDR3 coding DNA: TGTGCCAGCAGCTTGGGGCCAGGGGCCCCTGGCGAGCAGTACTTC. It yields the protein CASSLGPGAPGEQYF.

The chain recombines TRBV6-5 with TRBJ1-1; 7 nucleotides agree with TRBD1. With 3 bases clipped from V and 0 bases from J, the junction kept 1 base outside the gene matches. Germline V gene data show CDR1 as MNHEY and CDR2 as SVGAGI. The CDR3 loop spans 14 amino acids. The CDR3 protein is CASSYGTVNTEAFF. CDR3 DNA: TGTGCCAGCAGTTATGGGACAGTGAACACTGAAGCTTTCTTT.

The chain links TRBV29-1 to TRBJ2-7, with D perhaps TRBD1 (6 bases). Trimming removed 4 bases at V and 0 bases at J, with 7 bases between. This CDR3 is built from 12 residues. Germline V CDR1 and CDR2: SQVTM, ANQGSEA. CDR3 region: CSVGGHSYEQYF. The CDR3 bases are TGCAGCGTTGGGGGACACTCCTACGAGCAGTACTTC.

This clone was recorded a few times. The CDR3 protein is CASSLAGGSQETQYF. Here the CDR3 DNA reads TGTGCCAGCAGCTTAGCGGGAGGCTCTCAAGAGACCCAGTACTTC. The chain links TRBV11-2 to TRBJ2-5; 7 bases are shared with TRBD2. From germline, CDR1 is SGHAT and CDR2 FQNNGV. The V segment lost 1 base and the J segment 2 bases; nucleotides outside the gene matches: 4. CDR3 length equals 15 residues.

The chain uses TRBV5-1 and TRBJ1-3, with a tentative D call TRBD1 (6 bases). The germline V gene has CDR1 SGHRS and CDR2 YFSETQ. The CDR3 totals 14 residues. Trimming pared 1 base from V and 4 bases from J, leaving 9 bases between. CDR3 sequence: CASSLTGFGNTIYF. The CDR3 DNA reads as TGCGCCAGCAGCTTGACAGGGTTCGGAAACACCATATATTTT.

This clone was counted once. The genes are TRBV30 and TRBJ2-7, with TRBD2 identical over 9 bases. The CDR3 contains 15 residues. Germline V gene lookup returns CDR1 GTSNPN and CDR2 SVGIG (reference sequence). Trimming at V came to 5 bases and at J to 3 bases, leaving 11 bases not matched to a gene. CDR3 DNA: TGTGCCTGGGGAGGACGGGGTAGCGGGAGCTACGAGCAGTACTTC. It translates to CAWGGRGSGSYEQYF. Combining the CDR3 with reference TRBV30 and TRBJ2-7 gives the whole variable domain SQTIHQWPATLVQPVGSPLSLECTVEGTSNPNLYWYRQAAGRGLQLLFYSVGIGQISSEVPQNLSASRPQDRQFILSSKKLLLSDSGFYLCAWGGRGSGSYEQYFGPGTRLTVT.

The J gene is TRBJ2-2, the V gene TRBV29-1; 9 bases are a match to TRBD2. The CDR3 contains 14 residues. V gave up 4 bases and J gave up 5 bases; unmatched junction bases: 5. Germline CDR1 SQVTM, CDR2 ANQGSEA. This chain's CDR3 is CSVAGLAGTGELFF. The CDR3 nucleotides read TGCAGCGTTGCAGGGCTAGCGGGGACCGGGGAGCTGTTTTTT.

The gene calls are TRBV6-5 and TRBJ1-1; D perhaps matches TRBD1 (6 bases). The germline V gene encodes CDR1 MNHEY and CDR2 SVGAGI. Trimming left V 4 bases short and J 0 bases short, with 15 bases between. The CDR3 runs to 16 residues. The CDR3 protein is CASSLQGMGMNTEAFF. CDR3 DNA sequence: TGTGCCAGCAGTTTACAGGGCATGGGCATGAACACTGAAGCTTTCTTT.